These T cell receptor beta chains were read from a single sample in a study of blood T cell repertoires in COVID-19. Measured with immunoSEQ multiplex PCR; TCRdb has only the in-frame clones, and not every one. The data show 30,000 to 40,000 clones, with 85% to 90% seen just once and approximately 13% held by the top ten. The sequenced sample consisted of peripheral blood. Receptors originate from a man in his sixties or seventies with active COVID-19. Each CDR3 is given with its conserved first and last residue. Each record gives: CDR3 length, clone size, J gene, V gene, D gene, CDR3 protein, CDR3 DNA. A D gene is named only where the DNA matches it firmly. Part of the rows lack a size; the others show once, few, many or a class for expanded clones.

CDR3 length: 14
clone size: -
J gene: TRBJ2-5
V gene: TRBV10-1
D gene: -
CDR3 protein: CASSDTDRGGTQYF
CDR3 DNA: TGCGCCAGCAGTGACACGGACAGAGGGGGAACCCAGTACTTC

CDR3 length: 14
clone size: -
J gene: TRBJ1-2
V gene: TRBV9
D gene: -
CDR3 protein: CASSVAGANYGYTF
CDR3 DNA: TGTGCCAGCAGCGTAGCAGGGGCGAACTATGGCTACACCTTC

CDR3 length: 15
clone size: -
J gene: TRBJ1-2
V gene: TRBV28
D gene: -
CDR3 protein: CASSLYLGGNYGYTF
CDR3 DNA: TGTGCCAGCAGTTTATATCTGGGAGGAAACTATGGCTACACCTTC

CDR3 length: 15
clone size: -
J gene: TRBJ1-1
V gene: TRBV24-1
D gene: TRBD1
CDR3 protein: CATSDPGTGGTEAFF
CDR3 DNA: TGTGCCACCAGTGATCCCGGGACAGGGGGCACTGAAGCTTTCTTT

CDR3 length: 14
clone size: -
J gene: TRBJ1-1
V gene: TRBV25-1
D gene: -
CDR3 protein: CASSDFRGDTEAFF
CDR3 DNA: -

CDR3 length: 14
clone size: -
J gene: TRBJ1-2
V gene: TRBV7-6
D gene: -
CDR3 protein: CASSLDRAGYGYTF
CDR3 DNA: TGTGCCAGCAGCTTAGACAGGGCGGGCTATGGCTACACCTTC

CDR3 length: 15
clone size: -
J gene: TRBJ2-7
V gene: TRBV4-1
D gene: -
CDR3 protein: CASSPRGTRGYEQYF
CDR3 DNA: TGCGCCAGCAGCCCTCGCGGGACTCGAGGTTACGAGCAGTACTTC

CDR3 length: 14
clone size: -
J gene: TRBJ1-1
V gene: TRBV2
D gene: -
CDR3 protein: CASGIARGDTEAFF
CDR3 DNA: TGTGCCAGTGGGATTGCAAGGGGCGACACTGAAGCTTTCTTT

CDR3 length: 17
clone size: -
J gene: TRBJ2-2
V gene: TRBV30
D gene: TRBD2
CDR3 protein: CAWSTWLAGANTGELFF
CDR3 DNA: TGTGCCTGGAGTACGTGGCTAGCGGGAGCAAACACCGGGGAGCTGTTTTTT

CDR3 length: 15
clone size: -
J gene: TRBJ2-3
V gene: TRBV6-5
D gene: -
CDR3 protein: CASSHRLGRTDTQYF
CDR3 DNA: TGTGCCAGCAGTCATCGTTTGGGGAGGACAGATACGCAGTATTTT

CDR3 length: 15
clone size: -
J gene: TRBJ2-2
V gene: TRBV29-1
D gene: TRBD2
CDR3 protein: CSVAHSRAGAGELFF
CDR3 DNA: TGCAGCGTTGCGCATTCCCGCGCGGGAGCCGGGGAGCTGTTTTTT

CDR3 length: 15
clone size: -
J gene: TRBJ1-3
V gene: TRBV30
D gene: -
CDR3 protein: CAWSSPGIGGNTIYF
CDR3 DNA: TGTGCCTGGAGTTCGCCGGGGATTGGGGGAAACACCATATATTTT

CDR3 length: 16
clone size: -
J gene: TRBJ2-7
V gene: TRBV7-2
D gene: TRBD2
CDR3 protein: CASSLGVKAGGDEQYF
CDR3 DNA: TGTGCCAGCAGCTTAGGGGTCAAAGCGGGGGGGGACGAGCAGTACTTC

CDR3 length: 17
clone size: -
J gene: TRBJ2-2
V gene: TRBV28
D gene: -
CDR3 protein: CASSLPDSTGNTGELFF
CDR3 DNA: TGTGCCAGCAGTTTACCAGACTCAACCGGGAACACCGGGGAGCTGTTTTTT

CDR3 length: 19
clone size: -
J gene: TRBJ2-1
V gene: TRBV7-9
D gene: TRBD2
CDR3 protein: CASSSKSTSGYVIHNEQFF
CDR3 DNA: TGTGCCAGCAGCTCCAAATCGACTAGCGGGTATGTGATCCACAATGAGCAGTTCTTC

CDR3 length: 13
clone size: once
J gene: TRBJ1-1
V gene: TRBV20-1
D gene: -
CDR3 protein: CSASSDRDTEAFF
CDR3 DNA: TGCAGTGCTAGTTCTGACAGAGACACTGAAGCTTTCTTT

CDR3 length: 15
clone size: -
J gene: TRBJ1-5
V gene: TRBV30
D gene: -
CDR3 protein: CAWSVSGEGNQPQHF
CDR3 DNA: TGTGCCTGGAGTGTCTCCGGGGAGGGAAATCAGCCCCAGCATTTT

CDR3 length: 17
clone size: few
J gene: TRBJ1-3
V gene: TRBV6-2/TRBV6-3
D gene: -
CDR3 protein: CASSYRGLIGFGNTIYF
CDR3 DNA: TGTGCCAGCAGTTACCGAGGACTAATCGGTTTCGGAAACACCATATATTTT

CDR3 length: 16
clone size: -
J gene: TRBJ2-3
V gene: TRBV25-1
D gene: TRBD2
CDR3 protein: CASSEFVLADTDTQYF
CDR3 DNA: TGTGCCAGCAGTGAATTTGTACTAGCGGACACAGATACGCAGTATTTT

CDR3 length: 14
clone size: -
J gene: TRBJ1-4
V gene: TRBV6-1
D gene: -
CDR3 protein: CASSELWGDEKLFF
CDR3 DNA: TGTGCCAGCAGTGAACTTTGGGGGGACGAAAAACTGTTTTTT

CDR3 length: 13
clone size: -
J gene: TRBJ1-1
V gene: TRBV6-5
D gene: -
CDR3 protein: CASGRRGDTEAFF
CDR3 DNA: TGTGCCAGCGGGAGGCGGGGGGACACTGAAGCTTTCTTT

CDR3 length: 15
clone size: -
J gene: TRBJ1-6
V gene: TRBV9
D gene: TRBD1
CDR3 protein: CASSPGTGDGSPLHF
CDR3 DNA: TGTGCCAGCAGCCCGGGGACAGGGGACGGTTCACCCCTCCACTTT

CDR3 length: 13
clone size: -
J gene: TRBJ2-5
V gene: TRBV6-5
D gene: -
CDR3 protein: CACKNPVTETQYF
CDR3 DNA: TGTGCCTGCAAAAACCCGGTAACCGAGACCCAGTACTTC

CDR3 length: 14
clone size: -
J gene: TRBJ2-2
V gene: TRBV29-1
D gene: -
CDR3 protein: CSVVQGSGTGELFF
CDR3 DNA: TGCAGCGTCGTTCAGGGTAGCGGCACCGGGGAGCTGTTTTTT

CDR3 length: 13
clone size: -
J gene: TRBJ2-5
V gene: TRBV25-1
D gene: TRBD1
CDR3 protein: CASKGQGVAAQYF
CDR3 DNA: TGTGCCAGCAAGGGACAGGGGGTAGCGGCCCAGTACTTC

CDR3 length: 16
clone size: -
J gene: TRBJ2-1
V gene: TRBV19
D gene: TRBD2
CDR3 protein: CASMGGSGSSYNEQFF
CDR3 DNA: TGTGCCAGTATGGGTGGTAGCGGGAGCTCCTACAATGAGCAGTTCTTC

CDR3 length: 15
clone size: -
J gene: TRBJ2-7
V gene: TRBV5-4
D gene: TRBD2
CDR3 protein: CASSLELAGVYEQYF
CDR3 DNA: TGTGCCAGCAGCTTGGAGCTAGCGGGAGTTTACGAGCAGTACTTC

CDR3 length: 18
clone size: -
J gene: TRBJ2-7
V gene: TRBV14
D gene: TRBD2
CDR3 protein: CASSPTGTSGTLPYEQYF
CDR3 DNA: TGTGCCAGCAGCCCGACAGGGACTAGCGGGACCCTCCCCTACGAGCAGTACTTC

CDR3 length: 13
clone size: -
J gene: TRBJ1-2
V gene: TRBV2
D gene: TRBD1
CDR3 protein: CASSGDRTRGYTF
CDR3 DNA: TGTGCCAGCAGTGGGGACAGGACTAGAGGCTACACCTTC

CDR3 length: 14
clone size: -
J gene: TRBJ2-7
V gene: TRBV3-1/TRBV3-2
D gene: -
CDR3 protein: CASSQEGTSYEQYF
CDR3 DNA: TGTGCCAGCAGCCAAGAGGGCACTTCCTACGAGCAGTACTTC

CDR3 length: 16
clone size: -
J gene: TRBJ2-5
V gene: TRBV7-2
D gene: TRBD1
CDR3 protein: CASSLTSTGGLETQYF
CDR3 DNA: TGTGCCAGCAGCTTAACCTCGACAGGGGGCTTGGAGACCCAGTACTTC

CDR3 length: 16
clone size: -
J gene: TRBJ2-3
V gene: TRBV2
D gene: TRBD2
CDR3 protein: CATTPGTSVRTDTQYF
CDR3 DNA: TGTGCCACAACCCCTGGGACTAGCGTGCGCACAGATACGCAGTATTTT

CDR3 length: 20
clone size: -
J gene: TRBJ2-3
V gene: TRBV14
D gene: -
CDR3 protein: CASSQDLGFRLASSTDTQYF
CDR3 DNA: TGTGCCAGCAGCCAAGATCTCGGGTTTAGATTAGCGTCTAGCACAGATACGCAGTATTTT

CDR3 length: 16
clone size: once
J gene: TRBJ1-6
V gene: TRBV28
D gene: -
CDR3 protein: CASTQGQGTYNSPLHF
CDR3 DNA: TGTGCCAGCACCCAGGGCCAGGGCACCTATAATTCACCCCTCCACTTT

CDR3 length: 15
clone size: -
J gene: TRBJ2-7
V gene: TRBV5-5
D gene: TRBD2
CDR3 protein: CASSLGQTSDYEQYF
CDR3 DNA: TGTGCCAGCAGCTTGGGGCAGACTAGCGATTACGAGCAGTACTTC

CDR3 length: 14
clone size: -
J gene: TRBJ2-7
V gene: TRBV28
D gene: -
CDR3 protein: CASSFSQGTYEQYF
CDR3 DNA: TGTGCCAGCAGTTTTAGTCAGGGTACCTACGAGCAGTACTTC

CDR3 length: 13
clone size: -
J gene: TRBJ1-5
V gene: TRBV6-5
D gene: -
CDR3 protein: CASSPDRHQPQHF
CDR3 DNA: TGTGCCAGCAGTCCGGACAGACATCAGCCCCAGCATTTT

CDR3 length: 14
clone size: -
J gene: TRBJ1-2
V gene: TRBV3-1/TRBV3-2
D gene: -
CDR3 protein: CASSQDQGLDGYTF
CDR3 DNA: TGTGCCAGCAGCCAAGACCAGGGGTTAGATGGCTACACCTTC

CDR3 length: 14
clone size: -
J gene: TRBJ2-5
V gene: TRBV10-3
D gene: TRBD2
CDR3 protein: CAAGASGTQETQYF
CDR3 DNA: TGTGCCGCAGGGGCTAGCGGGACCCAAGAGACCCAGTACTTC

CDR3 length: 16
clone size: -
J gene: TRBJ2-1
V gene: TRBV19
D gene: -
CDR3 protein: CASSIGFGSSYNEQFF
CDR3 DNA: TGTGCCAGTAGTATTGGATTCGGGAGTTCCTACAATGAGCAGTTCTTC

CDR3 length: 14
clone size: -
J gene: TRBJ2-7
V gene: TRBV24-1
D gene: -
CDR3 protein: CATSDHGTTYEQYF
CDR3 DNA: TGTGCCACCAGTGACCACGGGACAACCTACGAGCAGTACTTC

CDR3 length: 16
clone size: -
J gene: TRBJ2-1
V gene: TRBV27
D gene: TRBD1
CDR3 protein: CASSPPPGQGSGEQFF
CDR3 DNA: TGTGCCAGCAGTCCCCCCCCGGGACAGGGATCGGGTGAGCAGTTCTTC

CDR3 length: 13
clone size: few
J gene: TRBJ1-2
V gene: TRBV7-8
D gene: -
CDR3 protein: CASSSGQIYGYTF
CDR3 DNA: TGTGCCAGCAGCTCGGGACAAATCTATGGCTACACCTTC

CDR3 length: 15
clone size: -
J gene: TRBJ1-5
V gene: TRBV19
D gene: -
CDR3 protein: CASSLAPYYNQPQHF
CDR3 DNA: TGTGCCAGTAGTCTTGCCCCATACTACAATCAGCCCCAGCATTTT

CDR3 length: 14
clone size: -
J gene: TRBJ1-5
V gene: TRBV18
D gene: -
CDR3 protein: CASRLGQDNQPQHF
CDR3 DNA: TGTGCCAGCCGATTAGGCCAGGACAATCAGCCCCAGCATTTT

CDR3 length: 15
clone size: -
J gene: TRBJ2-1
V gene: TRBV28
D gene: TRBD1
CDR3 protein: CASSVPGQGYNEQFF
CDR3 DNA: TGTGCCAGCAGCGTACCGGGACAGGGTTACAATGAGCAGTTCTTC

CDR3 length: 13
clone size: few
J gene: TRBJ1-5
V gene: TRBV12-3/TRBV12-4
D gene: -
CDR3 protein: CASSGQYNQPQHF
CDR3 DNA: TGTGCCAGCAGCGGACAGTACAATCAGCCCCAGCATTTT

CDR3 length: 16
clone size: -
J gene: TRBJ2-2
V gene: TRBV4-3
D gene: TRBD2
CDR3 protein: CASSQDLAGEAGELFF
CDR3 DNA: TGCGCCAGCAGCCAAGATCTGGCGGGAGAGGCCGGGGAGCTGTTTTTT

CDR3 length: 15
clone size: -
J gene: TRBJ2-3
V gene: TRBV5-4
D gene: TRBD2
CDR3 protein: CASSLLADLTDTQYF
CDR3 DNA: TGTGCCAGCAGCCTCCTAGCGGACCTCACAGATACGCAGTATTTT

CDR3 length: 16
clone size: -
J gene: TRBJ2-1
V gene: TRBV11-3
D gene: TRBD2
CDR3 protein: CASSLLAGGRGDEQFF
CDR3 DNA: TGTGCCAGCAGCCTACTAGCGGGAGGCCGGGGGGATGAGCAGTTCTTC

CDR3 length: 15
clone size: once
J gene: TRBJ2-1
V gene: TRBV7-9
D gene: -
CDR3 protein: CASSLLATSYNEQFF
CDR3 DNA: TGTGCCAGCAGCTTACTAGCGACCTCCTACAATGAGCAGTTCTTC

CDR3 length: 16
clone size: -
J gene: TRBJ1-2
V gene: TRBV6-7
D gene: -
CDR3 protein: CASSYSISSNQRGYTF
CDR3 DNA: TGTGCCAGCAGTTACTCGATTTCATCCAACCAGCGGGGCTACACCTTC

CDR3 length: 15
clone size: -
J gene: TRBJ1-5
V gene: TRBV4-2
D gene: TRBD1
CDR3 protein: CASSLSTGGNQPQHF
CDR3 DNA: TGTGCCAGCAGCCTCTCGACAGGGGGCAATCAGCCCCAGCATTTT

CDR3 length: 13
clone size: -
J gene: TRBJ2-1
V gene: TRBV24-1
D gene: -
CDR3 protein: CATSADSPLEQFF
CDR3 DNA: TGTGCCACCAGTGCGGACAGTCCGCTGGAGCAGTTCTTC

CDR3 length: 14
clone size: -
J gene: TRBJ2-1
V gene: TRBV23-1
D gene: -
CDR3 protein: CASSRRGSYNEQFF
CDR3 DNA: TGCGCCAGCAGTCGCAGGGGTTCCTACAATGAGCAGTTCTTC